Listed below are T cell receptor beta chains from one sample, sequenced in a study of T-cell reconstitution after alpha-beta-depleted transplantation in children. TCRdb called the PCR reads again in MiXCR, with one record for every CDR3 protein. There are 250,000 to 350,000 distinct CDR3 sequences in the sample; about 10% occur only once, and about 9.5% lies in the top ten. The sequencing used PBMCs from the stem cell graft donor, collected from the stem cell graft. The origin of the receptors is a human donor who donated a stem cell graft to a child with SCID. Both conserved end residues are part of each CDR3. The D gene is left open where the match is weak. Rows may omit the clone size; those that give it use once, few, many or a size class.

TRBV20-1,TRBD1,few,TRBJ1-5,TGCAGTGCCACGCCTGACAGGGTGACAGAGCCCCAGCATTTT,CSATPDRVTEPQHF
TRBV6-5,TRBD2,few,TRBJ2-7,TGTGCCAGCAGTTACTCGTATGCTACTAGCGGGGGGCGCTCCTACGAGCAGTACTTC,CASSYSYATSGGRSYEQYF
TRBV6-1,TRBD1,many,TRBJ1-5,TGTGCCAGCAGTGTTACAGGGGGCGCCGGTCAGCCCCAGCATTTT,CASSVTGGAGQPQHF
TRBV3-1,.,many,TRBJ2-7,TGTGCCAGCAGCCAATGGTTTAACGAGCAGTACTTC,CASSQWFNEQYF
TRBV12-3/TRBV12-4,.,few,TRBJ2-7,TGTGCCAGCAGTGGGGGGACGTTGCAGTACTTC,CASSGGTLQYF
TRBV3-1,.,.,TRBJ1-2,TGTGCCAGCAGCCCAACAGGACCCGGGAACTATGGCTACACCTTC,CASSPTGPGNYGYTF
TRBV15,.,few,TRBJ2-5,TGTGCCACCAGCAGAGGTTTCGGCCAAGAGACCCAGTACTTC,CATSRGFGQETQYF
TRBV4-2,.,.,TRBJ2-2,TGTGCCAGCAGCCAAGAGAGCCAGGTCACCGGGGAGCTGTTTTTT,CASSQESQVTGELFF
TRBV5-6,.,few,TRBJ1-4,TGTGCCAGCAGCTTGGACAGGGCCGAAAAACTGTTTTTT,CASSLDRAEKLFF
TRBV28,.,.,TRBJ1-2,TGTGCCAGCAGTGAAATTGGCGACAACTATGGCTACACCTTC,CASSEIGDNYGYTF
TRBV7-9,.,.,TRBJ2-7,TGTGCCAGCAGATTAGATGGGGTACTCTACGAGCAGTACTTC,CASRLDGVLYEQYF
TRBV5-6,TRBD1,few,TRBJ1-1,TGTGCCAGCAGGCCACAGGGGGCGCGCACTGAAGCTTTCTTT,CASRPQGARTEAFF
TRBV12-3/TRBV12-4,.,.,TRBJ1-4,TGTGCCAGCCTGCGGCCGGGGGAAAAACTGTTTTTT,CASLRPGEKLFF
TRBV7-6,TRBD2,many,TRBJ2-2,TGTGCCAGCAGCCCCGGGACTAGCGGATACACCGGGGAGCTGTTTTTT,CASSPGTSGYTGELFF
TRBV9,TRBD1,few,TRBJ2-3,TGTGCCAGCAGCGGAGGACAGGGGTTGGGCACAGATACGCAGTATTTT,CASSGGQGLGTDTQYF
TRBV27,.,few,TRBJ2-3,TGTGCCAGCAGTCCTGGAAACCTGGGTACGCAGTATTTT,CASSPGNLGTQYF
TRBV20-1,.,.,TRBJ2-7,TGCAGTGCTAGACCGGGCCCATCGGGGTCCTACGAGCAGTACTTC,CSARPGPSGSYEQYF
TRBV12-3/TRBV12-4,TRBD1,few,TRBJ1-5,TGTGCCAGCAGTCCCGACAGGGTGGGGAATCAGCCCCAGCATTTT,CASSPDRVGNQPQHF
TRBV25-1,TRBD2,many,TRBJ2-3,TGTGCCAGCAGTGGACTAGCGGGCACAGATACGCAGTATTTT,CASSGLAGTDTQYF
TRBV20-1,.,many,TRBJ2-7,TGCAGTGCTAGAGTACCGGGCCCGGGGACCTACGAGCAGTACTTC,CSARVPGPGTYEQYF
TRBV5-1,TRBD2,few,TRBJ2-3,TGCGCCAGTGAGAGCGGGGGGAGCACAGATACGCAGTATTTT,CASESGGSTDTQYF
TRBV20-1,.,many,TRBJ2-5,TGCAGTGCACAGCCCCACCAAGAGACCCAGTACTTC,CSAQPHQETQYF
TRBV7-9,TRBD1,few,TRBJ1-1,TGTGCCAGCAGCCCCACCCAGGGGGGCACTGAAGCTTTCTTT,CASSPTQGGTEAFF
TRBV7-9,.,many,TRBJ2-7,TGTGCCAGCAGCGGAAGCAACGAGCAGTACTTC,CASSGSNEQYF
TRBV6-5,.,few,TRBJ2-5,TGTGCCAGCAGTTACTCGCCCAGCGGAGAAGAGACCCAGTACTTC,CASSYSPSGEETQYF
TRBV11-2,TRBD1,few,TRBJ2-1,TGTGCCAGCAGCGAAGGACAGGGACGGAATGAGCAGTTCTTC,CASSEGQGRNEQFF
TRBV7-9,TRBD2,.,TRBJ2-1,TGTGCCAGCAGCTTGTTCAGCGGGGGGTCCAATGAGCAGTTCTTC,CASSLFSGGSNEQFF
TRBV6-5,.,many,TRBJ1-1,TGTGCCAGCAGTTACTCGACGTCAATTGAAGCTTTCTTT,CASSYSTSIEAFF
TRBV29-1,.,.,TRBJ1-2,TGCAGCGTTGTAGCAGGTTTGAACTATGGCTACACCTTC,CSVVAGLNYGYTF
TRBV5-1,TRBD2,few,TRBJ2-3,TGCGCCAGCAGCTTGGCCGGGGGGGCCAGCACAGATACGCAGTATTTT,CASSLAGGASTDTQYF
TRBV5-1,TRBD1,.,TRBJ2-1,TGCGCCAGCAGCACCGGACAGGCGACCGGGGAGCAGTTCTTC,CASSTGQATGEQFF
TRBV5-1,TRBD1,few,TRBJ2-1,TGCGCCAGCAGCCCAGAGACAGGGGGCAATGAGCAGTTCTTC,CASSPETGGNEQFF
TRBV3-1,TRBD1,few,TRBJ2-7,TGTGCCAGCAGCCCGACAGGGGGACGTGCCTACGAGCAGTACTTC,CASSPTGGRAYEQYF
TRBV5-6,.,few,TRBJ1-1,TGTGCCAGCAGCTTACCCGCAGGGCCTTCGACTGAAGCTTTCTTT,CASSLPAGPSTEAFF
TRBV7-9,.,many,TRBJ2-7,TGTGCCAGCAGCCAACTCTCCTACGAGCAGTACTTC,CASSQLSYEQYF
TRBV20-1,.,few,TRBJ1-1,TGCAGTGCCCCCCTAGACCATGCACCTGAAGCTTTCTTT,CSAPLDHAPEAFF
TRBV7-9,.,few,TRBJ2-1,TGTGCCAGCAGCTTACATGGGTCCAATGAGCAGTTCTTC,CASSLHGSNEQFF
TRBV20-1,TRBD2,once,TRBJ2-3,TGCAGTGCAAGACCGGGACTAGCGGGGGGTTCCACAGATACGCAGTATTTT,CSARPGLAGGSTDTQYF
TRBV29-1,TRBD1,.,TRBJ1-1,TGCAGCGTTGACGGGCAGGGGGGAACTGAAGCTTTCTTT,CSVDGQGGTEAFF
TRBV27,.,many,TRBJ2-7,TGTGCCAGCAGTTTCATACGTGACACCGAGCAGTACTTC,CASSFIRDTEQYF
TRBV7-6,TRBD1,.,TRBJ1-2,TGTGCCAGCAGCCCAGGACAGGGAGTGATCTATGGCTACACCTTC,CASSPGQGVIYGYTF
TRBV2,TRBD1,few,TRBJ1-1,TGTGCCAGCACCGTACCGGGACAGGGCCTATTGAACACTGAAGCTTTCTTT,CASTVPGQGLLNTEAFF
TRBV5-4,.,.,TRBJ2-3,TGTGCCAGCAGCTTACCAATTACAGATACGCAGTATTTT,CASSLPITDTQYF
TRBV21-1,.,few,TRBJ1-1,TGTGCCAGCAGCAAAGGGTTCGGGGGGCCTTTCTTT,CASSKGFGGPFF
TRBV20-1,TRBD2,few,TRBJ2-1,TGCAGTGCTAGAGATTTCCAAGGATTAGCGGGGGGAGAGACCTACAATGAGCAGTTCTTC,CSARDFQGLAGGETYNEQFF
TRBV27,TRBD2,.,TRBJ2-3,TGTGCCAGCACCCTGCGGGGGAGCACAGATACGCAGTATTTT,CASTLRGSTDTQYF
TRBV6-5,TRBD1,few,TRBJ2-7,TGTGCCAGCAGTTACGGACAGGGGCACTACGAGCAGTACTTC,CASSYGQGHYEQYF
TRBV7-2,TRBD1,few,TRBJ2-4,TGTGCCAGCAGCTTATGGCAGGGGGTGGACATTCAGTACTTC,CASSLWQGVDIQYF
TRBV29-1,.,few,TRBJ2-3,TGCAGCGTTGAAGATCGGGGAGCTACGCAGTATTTT,CSVEDRGATQYF
TRBV12-3/TRBV12-4,TRBD2,.,TRBJ2-2,TGTGCCAGCAGACTAGCGGGAGAGACCGGGGAGCTGTTTTTT,CASRLAGETGELFF
TRBV10-3,.,few,TRBJ1-5,TGTGCCATCAGCGACCGGGACACAGATCAGCCCCAGCATTTT,CAISDRDTDQPQHF
TRBV12-3/TRBV12-4,.,.,TRBJ2-3,TGTGCCAGCAGTAACAAGGAGTGGGGCACAGATACGCAGTATTTT,CASSNKEWGTDTQYF
TRBV4-1,TRBD2,.,TRBJ2-1,TGCGCCAGCAGCCCGTCGGGGGAGGCGGGGGGTACCTACAATGAGCAGTTCTTC,CASSPSGEAGGTYNEQFF
TRBV29-1,TRBD1,.,TRBJ2-2,TGCAGCGCAATACCGGGACAGGGGGCATCCGGGGAGCTGTTTTTT,CSAIPGQGASGELFF
TRBV29-1,.,few,TRBJ2-7,TGCAGCGTTGAAGATCGGTCAGCCCCCTACGAGCAGTACTTC,CSVEDRSAPYEQYF